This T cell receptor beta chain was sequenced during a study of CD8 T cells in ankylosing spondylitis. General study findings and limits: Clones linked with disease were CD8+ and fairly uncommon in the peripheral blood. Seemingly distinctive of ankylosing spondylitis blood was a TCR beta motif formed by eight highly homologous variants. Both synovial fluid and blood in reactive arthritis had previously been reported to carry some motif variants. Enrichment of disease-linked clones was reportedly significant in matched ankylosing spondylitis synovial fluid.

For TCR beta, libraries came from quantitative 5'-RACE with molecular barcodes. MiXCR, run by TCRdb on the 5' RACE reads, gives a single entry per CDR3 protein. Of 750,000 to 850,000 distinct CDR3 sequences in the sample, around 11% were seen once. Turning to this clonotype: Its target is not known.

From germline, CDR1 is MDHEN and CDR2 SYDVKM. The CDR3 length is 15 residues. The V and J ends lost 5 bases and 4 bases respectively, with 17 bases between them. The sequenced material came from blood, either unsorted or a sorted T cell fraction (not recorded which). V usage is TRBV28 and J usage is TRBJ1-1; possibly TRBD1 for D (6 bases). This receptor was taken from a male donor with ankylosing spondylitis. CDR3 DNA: TGTGCCAGCAGTCTAACAGGGAGGTTCGGCACTGAAGCTTTCTTT. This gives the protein CASSLTGRFGTEAFF. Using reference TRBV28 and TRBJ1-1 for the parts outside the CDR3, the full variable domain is DVKVTQSSRYLVKRTGEKVFLECVQDMDHENMFWYRQDPGLGLRLIYFSYDVKMKEKGDIPEGYSVSREKKERFSLILESASTNQTSMYLCASSLTGRFGTEAFFGQGTRLTVV.